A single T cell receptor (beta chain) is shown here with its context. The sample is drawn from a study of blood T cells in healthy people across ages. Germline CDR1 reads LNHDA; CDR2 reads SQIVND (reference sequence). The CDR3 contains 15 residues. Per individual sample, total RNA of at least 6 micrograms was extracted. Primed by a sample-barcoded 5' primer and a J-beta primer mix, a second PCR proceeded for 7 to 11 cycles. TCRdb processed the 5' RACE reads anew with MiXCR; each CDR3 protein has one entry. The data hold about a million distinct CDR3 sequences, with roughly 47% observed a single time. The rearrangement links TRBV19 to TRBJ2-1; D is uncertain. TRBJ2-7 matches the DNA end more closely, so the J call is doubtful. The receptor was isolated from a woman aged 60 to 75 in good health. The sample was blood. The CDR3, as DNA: TGTGCCAGTAGTATAGTACAGAGACCCTACAATGAGCAGTACTTC. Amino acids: CASSIVQRPYNEQYF.